This entry concerns a single T cell receptor (beta chain). Its specificity is not known. The record originates from a study of vaccination and CD4 T cells after COVID-19. Study-level information: Control cultures were given a CEFX pool, an HIV-1 Nef pool, or no peptide.

Oncomine TCR Beta short-read sequencing was applied to DNA from cultured CD4+ T cells. TCRdb re-derived calls from the PCR reads in MiXCR, one entry per CDR3 protein. The profile covers 15,000 to 20,000 distinct CDR3 sequences, with around 66% appearing a single time and 7.6% taken by the ten largest. The treatment here: roughly 10-day PBMC culture with coronavirus spike peptide pools or control peptides (ViraFEST assay). V was pared by 5 bases and J by 4 bases, with 18 bases between. Germline V gene data show CDR1 as MNHEY and CDR2 as SMNVEV (reference sequence). This CDR3 is 16 amino acids long. This sequence originates from a human donor who had recovered from COVID-19. The sample comprised CD4+ T cells from blood, cultured in vitro. The genes are TRBV27 and TRBJ2-1, with unresolved D. CDR3 in amino acids: CASSRFADARYNEQFF. In DNA, the CDR3 is TGTGCCAGCAGTCGGTTCGCGGACGCCAGATACAATGAGCAGTTCTTC.